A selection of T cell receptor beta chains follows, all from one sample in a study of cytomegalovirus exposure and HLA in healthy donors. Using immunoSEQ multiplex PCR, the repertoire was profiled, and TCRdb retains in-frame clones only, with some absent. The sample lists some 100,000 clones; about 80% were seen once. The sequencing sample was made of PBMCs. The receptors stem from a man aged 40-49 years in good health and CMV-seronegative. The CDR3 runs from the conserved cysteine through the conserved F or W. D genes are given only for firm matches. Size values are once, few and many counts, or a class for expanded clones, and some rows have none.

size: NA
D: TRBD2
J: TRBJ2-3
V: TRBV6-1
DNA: TGTGCCAGCAGTGAACTAGCGGGAAGCACAGATACGCAGTATTTT
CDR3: CASSELAGSTDTQYF

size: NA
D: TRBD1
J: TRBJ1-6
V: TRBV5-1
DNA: TGCGCCAGCAGCTTGACCGTTAACAGGGGGCGCGGTAATTCACCCCTCCACTTT
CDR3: CASSLTVNRGRGNSPLHF

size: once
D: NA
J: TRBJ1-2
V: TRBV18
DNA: TGTGCCAGCTCACCAAGCGGAGCTAACTATGGCTACACCTTC
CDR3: CASSPSGANYGYTF

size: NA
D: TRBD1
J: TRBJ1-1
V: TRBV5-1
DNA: TGCGCCAGCAGCTTAGGGACAGGTTCATTAAGGACTGAAGCTTTCTTT
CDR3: CASSLGTGSLRTEAFF

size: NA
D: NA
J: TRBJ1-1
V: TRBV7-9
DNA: TGTGCCAGCAGTAACACCAACACTGAAGCTTTCTTT
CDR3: CASSNTNTEAFF

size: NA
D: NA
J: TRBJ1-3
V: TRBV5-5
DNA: TGTGCCAGCAGCTCCGGTTACACCATATATTTT
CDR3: CASSSGYTIYF

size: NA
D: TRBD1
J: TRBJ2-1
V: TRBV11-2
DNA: TGTGCCAGCAGCTTTCACCGGGACAGTTACAATGAGCAGTTCTTC
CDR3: CASSFHRDSYNEQFF

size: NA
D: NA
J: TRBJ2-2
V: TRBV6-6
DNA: TGTGCCAGCAGTCCCGTTGGGACAAGGAACACCGGGGAGCTGTTTTTT
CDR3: CASSPVGTRNTGELFF

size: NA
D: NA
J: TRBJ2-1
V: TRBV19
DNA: TGTGCCAGTAGTATCGGGTGGAGCTCCTACAATGAGCAGTTCTTC
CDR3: CASSIGWSSYNEQFF

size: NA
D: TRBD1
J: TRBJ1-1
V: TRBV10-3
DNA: TGTGCCATCAGTGATCGGACAGGACTTAACACTGAAGCTTTCTTT
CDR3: CAISDRTGLNTEAFF